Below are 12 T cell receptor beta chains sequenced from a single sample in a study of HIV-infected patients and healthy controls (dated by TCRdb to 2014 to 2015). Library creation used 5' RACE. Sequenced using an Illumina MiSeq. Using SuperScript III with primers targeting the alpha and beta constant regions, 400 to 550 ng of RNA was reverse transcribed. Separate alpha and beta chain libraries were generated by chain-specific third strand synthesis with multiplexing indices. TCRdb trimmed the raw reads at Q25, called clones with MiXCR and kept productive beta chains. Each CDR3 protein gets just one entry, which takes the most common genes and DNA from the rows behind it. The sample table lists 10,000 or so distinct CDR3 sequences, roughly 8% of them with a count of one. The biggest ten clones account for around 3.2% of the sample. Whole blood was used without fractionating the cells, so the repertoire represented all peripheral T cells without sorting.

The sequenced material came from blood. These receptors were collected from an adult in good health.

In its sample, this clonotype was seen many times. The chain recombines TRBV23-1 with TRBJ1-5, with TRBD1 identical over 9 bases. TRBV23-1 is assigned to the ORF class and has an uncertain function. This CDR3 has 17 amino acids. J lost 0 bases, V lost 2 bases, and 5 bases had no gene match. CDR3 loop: CASSQADRGYSNQPQHF. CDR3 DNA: TGCGCCAGCAGTCAAGCGGACAGGGGATATAGCAATCAGCCCCAGCATTTT.

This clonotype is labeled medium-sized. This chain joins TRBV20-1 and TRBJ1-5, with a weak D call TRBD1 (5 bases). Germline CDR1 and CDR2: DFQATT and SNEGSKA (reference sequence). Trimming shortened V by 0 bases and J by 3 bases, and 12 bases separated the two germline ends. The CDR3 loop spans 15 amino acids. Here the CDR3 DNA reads TGCAGTGCTAGAGATCCCGGGGCCTCCAATCAGCCCCAGCATTTT. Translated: CSARDPGASNQPQHF.

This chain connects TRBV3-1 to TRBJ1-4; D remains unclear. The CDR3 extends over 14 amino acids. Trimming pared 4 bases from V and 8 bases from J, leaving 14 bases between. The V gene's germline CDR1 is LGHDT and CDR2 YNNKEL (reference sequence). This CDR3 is CASSRSTYREKLFF. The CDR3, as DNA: TGTGCCAGCAGCCGTAGTACGTACCGCGAAAAACTGTTTTTT.

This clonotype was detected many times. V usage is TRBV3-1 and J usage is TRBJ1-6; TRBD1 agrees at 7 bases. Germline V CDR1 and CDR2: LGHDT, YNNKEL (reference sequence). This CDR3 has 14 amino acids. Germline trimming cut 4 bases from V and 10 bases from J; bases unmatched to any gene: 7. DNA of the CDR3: TGTGCCAGCAGCCCCAGGGGGATCGGATCACCCCTCCACTTT. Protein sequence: CASSPRGIGSPLHF.

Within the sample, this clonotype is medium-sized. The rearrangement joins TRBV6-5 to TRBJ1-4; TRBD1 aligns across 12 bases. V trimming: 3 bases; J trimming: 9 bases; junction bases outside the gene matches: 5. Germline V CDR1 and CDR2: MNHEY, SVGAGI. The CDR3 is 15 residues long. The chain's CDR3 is CASSYSGTGGKKLFF. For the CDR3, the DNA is TGTGCCAGCAGTTATAGTGGGACAGGGGGCAAAAAACTGTTTTTT.

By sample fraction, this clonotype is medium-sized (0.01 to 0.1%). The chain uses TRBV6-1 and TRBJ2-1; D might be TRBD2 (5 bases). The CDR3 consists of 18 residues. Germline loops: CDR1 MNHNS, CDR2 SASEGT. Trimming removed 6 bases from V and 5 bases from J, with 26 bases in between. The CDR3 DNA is TGTGCCAGCAGAATTTGGCGGGCTGCCCCAAAAACAAACAATGAGCAGTTCTTC. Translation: CASRIWRAAPKTNNEQFF.

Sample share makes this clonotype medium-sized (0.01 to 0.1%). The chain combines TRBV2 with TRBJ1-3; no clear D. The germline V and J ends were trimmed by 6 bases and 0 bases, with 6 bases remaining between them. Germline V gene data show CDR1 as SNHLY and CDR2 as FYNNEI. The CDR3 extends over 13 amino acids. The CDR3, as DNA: TGTGCCAGCAGCCCGGACTCTGGAAACACCATATATTTT. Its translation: CASSPDSGNTIYF.

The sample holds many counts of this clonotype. In DNA form, the CDR3 reads TGTGCCAGCAGCCAAGGGGGACCCTACGAGCAGTACTTC. It is translated as CASSQGGPYEQYF. The V call is TRBV3-1, the J call TRBJ2-7; D may match TRBD1 or TRBD2 (5 bases each). CDR1 is LGHDT, CDR2 YNNKEL, per germline (reference sequence). Trimming took 1 base from V and 2 from J, leaving 6 bases between them. The CDR3 is made up of 13 amino acids.

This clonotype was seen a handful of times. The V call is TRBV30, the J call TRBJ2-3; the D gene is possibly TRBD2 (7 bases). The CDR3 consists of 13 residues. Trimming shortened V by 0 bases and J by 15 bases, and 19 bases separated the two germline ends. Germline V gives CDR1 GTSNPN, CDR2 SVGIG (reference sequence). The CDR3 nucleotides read TGTGCCTGGAGTGTATGGCCGGGGGGCCCAGGATATTTT. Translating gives CAWSVWPGGPGYF.

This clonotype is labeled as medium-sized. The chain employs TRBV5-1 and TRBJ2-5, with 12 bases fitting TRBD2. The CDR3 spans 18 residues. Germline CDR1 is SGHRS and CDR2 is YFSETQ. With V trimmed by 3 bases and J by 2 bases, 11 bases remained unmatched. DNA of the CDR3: TGCGCCAGCAGCTCCCAATTAATGACTAGCGGGGGACAAGAGACCCAGTACTTC. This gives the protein CASSSQLMTSGGQETQYF.

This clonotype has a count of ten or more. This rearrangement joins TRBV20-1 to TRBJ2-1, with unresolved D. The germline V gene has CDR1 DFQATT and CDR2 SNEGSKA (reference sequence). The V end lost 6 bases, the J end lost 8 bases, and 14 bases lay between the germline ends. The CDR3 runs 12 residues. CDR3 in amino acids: CSAPDPRDEQFF. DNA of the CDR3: TGCAGTGCCCCTGACCCTAGGGATGAGCAGTTCTTC.

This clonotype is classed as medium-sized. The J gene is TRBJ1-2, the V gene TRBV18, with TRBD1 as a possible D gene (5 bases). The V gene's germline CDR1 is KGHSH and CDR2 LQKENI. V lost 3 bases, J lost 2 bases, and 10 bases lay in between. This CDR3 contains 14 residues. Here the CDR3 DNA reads TGTGCCAGCTCACCGGGGGGGACGAACTATGGCTACACCTTC. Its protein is CASSPGGTNYGYTF.